This TCR beta chain appears in the sequencing data of a study of cytomegalovirus exposure and HLA in healthy donors. The CDR3 totals 16 residues. CDR1 and CDR2 (germline): GTSNPN, SVGIG (reference sequence). V gave up 0 bases and J gave up 4 bases, with 18 bases separating them. PCR amplification relied on 60 Vbeta primers (plus 13 Jbeta primers). Only in-frame clones appear in the TCRdb table, and some are missing; sequencing was by immunoSEQ multiplex PCR. The sample has under 200,000 clones; approximately 12% are singletons. This clone turned up a few times. Its antigen is unknown. Study outcomes and limitations: Because they were indistinguishable, some V segments, including TRBV6-2 and TRBV6-3, were excluded.

This clonotype was sampled from a man between 45 and 60 years old in good health and CMV-seropositive. V usage is TRBV30 and J usage is TRBJ1-1, with TRBD1 as a possible D gene (5 bases). The specimen was PBMCs. Written as DNA, the CDR3 is TGTGCCTGGAGTGTAGTTGCAGGGTGGCCGGGCACTGAAGCTTTCTTT. Protein sequence: CAWSVVAGWPGTEAFF.